This TCR beta chain was found in a study of cytomegalovirus exposure and HLA in healthy donors. Findings of the study overall: In a later analysis, several top co-occurrence clusters appeared linked to parvovirus B19, influenza, CMV and Epstein-Barr virus. Most of the TCR beta V segments (in an earlier analysis) were productive either about 87% or about 30% of the time. TCR beta chain V- and J-gene trimming was linked, in a later analysis, to a missense variant in DCLRE1C.

Researchers ran the PCR with 60 Vbeta and 13 Jbeta primers. Data came from immunoSEQ multiplex PCR; TCRdb stores just in-frame clones and leaves some out. The sample consists of roughly 140,000 clones, over 70% of them appearing once. CDR1 is SGHTA and CDR2 is FQGNSA in the germline V gene. The CDR3 length is 14 residues. Trimming stripped 5 bases from V and 2 bases from J, with 12 bases between. As concerns this clone: Antigen specificity is unknown.

Sequencing input: PBMCs. The chain links TRBV7-2 to TRBJ2-5, with a tentative D call TRBD2 (5 bases). This TCR was sampled from a man aged 30-40 years in good health and CMV-seropositive. The CDR3 region has the DNA TGTGCCAGCAGCCGCCGGGGTGGACAAGAGACCCAGTACTTC. Protein product: CASSRRGGQETQYF.